A selection of T cell receptor beta chains follows, all from one sample in a study of shared clonotypes between healthy human individuals. Clones were sequenced by immunoSEQ multiplex PCR, and TCRdb holds only the in-frame ones, with some missing. The profile covers about 470,000 clones, with about 76% appearing a single time and about 12% taken by the ten largest. Specimen: PBMCs. All receptors derive from a woman aged 40 to 55 in good health. Some clones in this sample may be carry-over from other donors' samples. Each CDR3 is given with its conserved first and last residue. D genes are given only for firm matches. Size tells how often a clone was seen (once, few, many) or the class of an expanded clone, and some rows leave it out.

D	V	J	size	DNA	CDR3
.	TRBV19	TRBJ1-4	.	TGTGCCAGTAGTACGGGAAAATCGAGTAATGAAAAACTGTTTTTT	CASSTGKSSNEKLFF
.	TRBV19	TRBJ2-2	.	TGTGCCAGTAGCCGTAGCGGAGGGGGCGGGGAGCTGTTTTTT	CASSRSGGGGELFF
TRBD2	TRBV9	TRBJ2-3	.	TGTGCCAGCAGCGTAGACCCCGGGGCTAGCGGGCTCGGGGCAGATACGCAGTATTTT	CASSVDPGASGLGADTQYF
TRBD2	TRBV27	TRBJ2-1	.	TGTGCCAGCAGTTCTAGCGGGAGGGGTGAGCAGTTCTTC	CASSSSGRGEQFF
.	TRBV5-1	TRBJ2-6	.	TGCGCCAGCAGCTTGGGAACGTCCTCTGGGGCCAACGTCCTGACTTTC	CASSLGTSSGANVLTF
.	TRBV19	TRBJ2-5	many	TGTGCCAGTAGCCCGACATCTGGGGAGACCCAGTACTTC	CASSPTSGETQYF
.	TRBV29-1	TRBJ1-4	once	TGCAGCGCCACTCCCGGGCCGGTTGAAAAACTGTTTTTT	CSATPGPVEKLFF
TRBD1	TRBV10-3	TRBJ2-7	.	TGTGCCATCAGTGAGGGACAGGGGAGTAACGAGCAGTACTTC	CAISEGQGSNEQYF
TRBD1	TRBV30	TRBJ2-1	many	TGTGCCGGCTTACGACAGGGGTCTTACAATGAGCAGTTCTTC	CAGLRQGSYNEQFF
TRBD2	TRBV7-3	TRBJ2-2	.	TGTGCCAGCAGCTTAACGGGACTAGCGGGAGTCACAAGGGAGCTGTTTTTT	CASSLTGLAGVTRELFF
TRBD1	TRBV19	TRBJ2-7	.	TGTGCCAGTAGTATCGGAGGGACAGGGATAGGCGAGCAGTACTTC	CASSIGGTGIGEQYF
.	TRBV4-2	TRBJ2-7	.	TGTGCCAGCAGCCCATCTGGTGGGTACGAGCAGTACTTC	CASSPSGGYEQYF
.	TRBV1	TRBJ1-2	.	TGCACCAGCCCGACAAGTCATGGCTACACCTTC	CTSPTSHGYTF
.	TRBV19	TRBJ2-2	.	TGTGCCAGTAGCCCTAACCCAGGAGGAGGCGGGGAGCTGTTTTTT	CASSPNPGGGGELFF
.	TRBV9	TRBJ2-1	.	TGTGCCAGCAGCCCAGGGGAGCTGGGCTGGGTCGATGAGCAGTTCTTC	CASSPGELGWVDEQFF
.	TRBV7-3	TRBJ1-4	.	TGTGCCAGCAGCGTAGGGGTTGCAACTAATGAAAAACTGTTTTTT	CASSVGVATNEKLFF
.	TRBV15	TRBJ2-3	few	TGTGCCACCAGCAGAGTGGGGTTAGCGCAGTATTTT	CATSRVGLAQYF
TRBD2	TRBV6-5	TRBJ2-3	.	TGTGCCAGCAGTTACGGTGCGGGAGAGACAGATACGCAGTATTTT	CASSYGAGETDTQYF
.	TRBV2	TRBJ2-2	.	TGTGCCAGCAGTGAATACAGGACCGGGGAGCTGTTTTTT	CASSEYRTGELFF
.	TRBV5-1	TRBJ1-1	.	TGCGCCAGCAGCTTGGCCGTCCACGGTGCCACTGAAGCTTTCTTT	CASSLAVHGATEAFF
TRBD2	TRBV6-6	TRBJ2-7	.	TGTGCCAGCAGTTACTCCCGGCGGGAGGTCGACTACGAGCAGTACTTC	CASSYSRREVDYEQYF
.	TRBV7-2	TRBJ2-3	.	TGTGCCAGCAGCCAGGACCTACCCACAGATACGCAGTATTTT	CASSQDLPTDTQYF
TRBD2	TRBV29-1	TRBJ2-7	.	TGCAGCGTTAAAGTAGCGGGAGGATCTTACGAGCAGTACTTC	CSVKVAGGSYEQYF
.	TRBV7-9	TRBJ2-7	.	TGTGCCAGCAGCTTAGGAGACAGGAACTACGAGCAGTACTTC	CASSLGDRNYEQYF
TRBD1	TRBV5-1	TRBJ1-1	.	TGCGCCAGCAGACGGACAGGGGGCACTGAAGCTTTCTTT	CASRRTGGTEAFF
.	TRBV27	TRBJ2-5	once	TGTGCCAGCAGTTTATCTAGCGTCGGAGAGACCCAGTACTTC	CASSLSSVGETQYF
.	TRBV20-1	TRBJ2-7	.	TGCAGTGCTGCCCGGGGCGGCGAGCAGTACTTC	CSAARGGEQYF
.	TRBV14	TRBJ2-2	few	TGTGCCAGCAGCCAAGCTAACTTGAACACCGGGGAGCTGTTTTTT	CASSQANLNTGELFF
.	TRBV2	TRBJ1-2	few	TGTGCCAGCACAGGGAATATTAACTATGGCTACACCTTC	CASTGNINYGYTF
TRBD1	TRBV5-8	TRBJ2-3	few	TGTGCCAGCAGCACTGCCGGGACAGCTAGCACAGATACGCAGTATTTT	CASSTAGTASTDTQYF
TRBD2	TRBV7-2	TRBJ2-1	.	TGTGCCAGCAGCTTAGTCGGGACTAGCGATGAGCAGTTCTTC	CASSLVGTSDEQFF
TRBD2	TRBV14	TRBJ2-2	.	TGTGCCAGCAGCCAAGTAGCGGGGAACACCGGGGAGCTGTTTTTT	CASSQVAGNTGELFF
TRBD1	TRBV9	TRBJ1-2	.	TGTGCCAGCAGCGTGGGACAGGGAGGGGGCTATGGCTACACCTTC	CASSVGQGGGYGYTF
.	TRBV5-6	TRBJ1-1	.	TGTGCCAGCAGCTTGAATAACAGGCCGGACACTGAAGCTTTCTTT	CASSLNNRPDTEAFF
TRBD1	TRBV6-6	TRBJ1-2	once	TGTGCCAGCAGTTACTCGCTGGACAGGGGCGCGGGTGGCTACACCTTC	CASSYSLDRGAGGYTF
.	TRBV11-1	TRBJ2-1	once	TGTGCCAGCAGCTTAGTGGTCGACAATGAGCAGTTCTTC	CASSLVVDNEQFF
TRBD1	TRBV7-9	TRBJ2-1	.	TGTGCCAGCAGCTTAAGCCCCGACAGGGACAATGAGCAGTTCTTC	CASSLSPDRDNEQFF
TRBD1	TRBV4-3	TRBJ2-7	.	TGCGCCAGCAGCCAAGATTCCCCAGGACAGGGGACTGTATACGAGCAGTACTTC	CASSQDSPGQGTVYEQYF
.	TRBV28	TRBJ1-4	.	TGTGCCAGCAGTAACGGTAATGAAAAACTGTTTTTT	CASSNGNEKLFF
.	TRBV9	TRBJ1-2	.	TGTGCCAGCAGCCCACCTGGTGGGATCGAGCCGCTTCACTTC	CASSPPGGIEPLHF
.	TRBV19	TRBJ1-1	once	TGTGCCAGTAGTGTTGGAGGACCGCTGAACACTGAAGCTTTCTTT	CASSVGGPLNTEAFF
.	TRBV19	TRBJ2-7	few	TGTGCCAGTAGTATAGACGGCGGATCCTACGAGCAGTACTTC	CASSIDGGSYEQYF
TRBD1	TRBV28	TRBJ1-5	.	TGTGCCAGCAGTCCCCGTCGGGACAGTTGGCCCCAGCATTTT	CASSPRRDSWPQHF
.	TRBV9	TRBJ2-7	.	TGTGCCAGCAGCCCACAAAGACAGTCCCCCTCCTACGAGCAGTACTTC	CASSPQRQSPSYEQYF
TRBD1	TRBV5-1	TRBJ1-1	.	TGCGCCAGCAGCTATACAGGGGACACTGAAGCTTTCTTT	CASSYTGDTEAFF
.	TRBV15	TRBJ2-7	.	TGTGCCACCAGTGTATGGAATAAGTACGAGCAGTACTTC	CATSVWNKYEQYF
.	TRBV25-1	TRBJ2-7	.	TGTGCCAGCAGTTTAGGCCCTGAACCCAGCGAGCAGTACTTC	CASSLGPEPSEQYF
.	TRBV21-1	TRBJ1-5	.	TGTGCCAGCAGCAAAGATCGGACAGGGATCTATAGCAATCAGCCCCAGCATTTT	CASSKDRTGIYSNQPQHF